Following are 11 T cell receptor beta chains from one sample sequenced in a study of T cells in Graves' hyperthyroidism and ophthalmopathy. Researchers took RNA transcripts and amplified the TCR beta CDR3 regions from them. First-round RT-PCR of the TCR CDR3 relied on the HTBI primer set. A single record per CDR3 protein comes from TCRdb applying MiXCR to the multiplex PCR reads. The sample holds some 600,000 distinct CDR3 sequences; about 15% are singletons and the top ten take approximately 5.7%. The sequenced sample consisted of blood. All receptors come from a woman aged 30 to 39 with Graves' hyperthyroidism that later progressed to Graves' ophthalmopathy.

This clonotype was counted ten times or more. This chain links TRBV11-1 with TRBJ2-2; no clear D. Trimming left V 5 bases short and J 7 bases short, with 11 bases between. Germline V gene lookup returns CDR1 SGHAT and CDR2 FQDESV (reference sequence). This CDR3 is 13 amino acids long. CDR3 in DNA: TGTGCCAGCAGCGCGACGATTGGCGGGGAGCTGTTTTTT. Protein product: CASSATIGGELFF.

This clonotype was recorded many times. This chain uses TRBV29-1 with TRBJ2-7, with D possibly TRBD2 on 6 matching bases. The CDR3 covers 10 residues. Trimming shortened V by 5 bases and J by 9 bases, and 11 bases separated the two germline ends. The germline gives CDR1 SQVTM, CDR2 ANQGSEA. Here the CDR3 reads CSVLGGVQYF. The CDR3, as DNA: TGCAGCGTTCTGGGAGGAGTGCAGTACTTC.

This clonotype has a count of ten or more. The chain recombines TRBV7-2 with TRBJ1-1; TRBD1 might be the D (5 bases). V shed 1 base and J shed 4 bases, with 10 bases lying between them. This CDR3 comprises 14 residues. The germline gives CDR1 SGHTA, CDR2 FQGNSA. CDR3 bases: TGTGCCAGCAGCTTAGGTATGGGGGGCACTGAAGCTTTCTTT. Amino acids: CASSLGMGGTEAFF.

The genes are TRBV28 and TRBJ1-2; the match to TRBD1 covers 10 bases. Germline lookup yields CDR1 MDHEN and CDR2 SYDVKM. V was clipped by 3 bases and J by 2 bases; unmatched bases: 3. The CDR3 covers 15 residues. The CDR3 loop is CASSFRTGGNYGYTF. CDR3 sequence (DNA): TGTGCCAGCAGTTTTCGGACAGGGGGAAACTATGGCTACACCTTC.

This clonotype has at least ten counts. As DNA, the CDR3 is TGCGCCAGCAGCTTGGCAACTAATGAAAAACTGTTTTTT. The encoded protein is CASSLATNEKLFF. The chain couples TRBV5-1 to TRBJ1-4; the D is unclear. The CDR3 spans 13 residues. The germline V gene encodes CDR1 SGHRS and CDR2 YFSETQ. Trimming took 0 bases from V and 0 from J, leaving 0 bases between them.

About this clonotype: The conserved final phenylalanine or tryptophan is absent from the CDR3, which likely points to a read error. V and J are TRBV7-8 and TRBJ2-1; 7 nucleotides match TRBD2. The CDR3 has 15 residues. Germline V gene lookup returns CDR1 SGHVS and CDR2 FQNEAQ. The CDR3 DNA follows: TGCGCCAGCAGACCCTTAGCGGGCGTCTACAATGAGCAGTTCATC. The encoded protein is CASRPLAGVYNEQFI.

V is TRBV20-1 and J is TRBJ1-2, with a weak D call TRBD1 (5 bases). The CDR3 loop spans 14 amino acids. Germline V lookup: CDR1 DFQATT, CDR2 SNEGSKA (reference sequence). Trimming took off 6 bases at V and 2 bases at J, with 16 bases between the two ends. In nucleotides, the CDR3 is TGCAGTGCCTTTCTTGACAGCCGGAACTATGGCTACACCTTC. Translating it yields CSAFLDSRNYGYTF.

This clonotype was picked up many times. V usage is TRBV20-1 and J usage is TRBJ2-7, with D unresolved. Germline V CDR1 and CDR2: DFQATT, SNEGSKA (reference sequence). Trimming removed 0 bases at V and 3 bases at J, with 6 bases between. The CDR3 length is 12 residues. The CDR3 DNA reads as TGCAGTGCTAGAGATCCCAGCTACGAGCAGTACTTC. Protein sequence: CSARDPSYEQYF.

Comment on this clonotype: A much more abundant neighbour one base away suggests this may be a read error. The rearrangement uses TRBV11-2 and TRBJ1-1; 8 bases are a match to TRBD1. The CDR3 is 14 residues long. Germline-derived CDR1 and CDR2 are SGHAT and FQNNGV. CDR3 protein: CSSSTLTGDTEAFF. The CDR3 DNA is TGTTCCAGCAGCACCCTGACAGGGGACACTGAAGCTTTCTTT.

Regarding this clonotype: This sequence may be a read error, since a much larger clone differs from it by one base. The chain employs TRBV12-3 or TRBV12-4 and TRBJ1-6, with a tentative D call TRBD1 (5 bases). This CDR3 region has 14 residues. This CDR3 reads CAGRRDGGSRALHF. Written as DNA, the CDR3 is TGTGCCGGCAGAAGGGACGGAGGGTCGAGGGCCCTCCACTTT.

This clonotype was recorded at least ten times. This rearrangement joins TRBV5-1 to TRBJ2-3, with D perhaps matching TRBD2 (5 bases). V dropped 7 bases and J dropped 4 bases, with 13 bases sitting between them. The V gene's germline CDR1 is SGHRS and CDR2 YFSETQ. The CDR3 totals 13 residues. The CDR3 is CASREQHADTQYF. Here the CDR3 DNA reads TGCGCCAGCCGGGAACAGCACGCAGATACGCAGTATTTT.